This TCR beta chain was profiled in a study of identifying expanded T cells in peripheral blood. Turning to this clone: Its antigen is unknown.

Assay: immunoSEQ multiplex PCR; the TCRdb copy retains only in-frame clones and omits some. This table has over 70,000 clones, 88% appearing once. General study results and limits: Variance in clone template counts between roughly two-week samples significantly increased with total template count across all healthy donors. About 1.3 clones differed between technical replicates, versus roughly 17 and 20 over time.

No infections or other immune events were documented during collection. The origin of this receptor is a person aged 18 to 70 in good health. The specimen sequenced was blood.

The CDR3 spells CSVERAPTGELFF. CDR3 DNA sequence: TGCAGCGTTGAAAGGGCACCCACCGGGGAGCTGTTTTTT. The genes are TRBV29-1 and TRBJ2-2; no clear D. Germline CDR1 and CDR2: SQVTM and ANQGSEA. The CDR3 contains 13 residues. Trimming removed 2 bases from V and 4 bases from J, with 8 bases in between.